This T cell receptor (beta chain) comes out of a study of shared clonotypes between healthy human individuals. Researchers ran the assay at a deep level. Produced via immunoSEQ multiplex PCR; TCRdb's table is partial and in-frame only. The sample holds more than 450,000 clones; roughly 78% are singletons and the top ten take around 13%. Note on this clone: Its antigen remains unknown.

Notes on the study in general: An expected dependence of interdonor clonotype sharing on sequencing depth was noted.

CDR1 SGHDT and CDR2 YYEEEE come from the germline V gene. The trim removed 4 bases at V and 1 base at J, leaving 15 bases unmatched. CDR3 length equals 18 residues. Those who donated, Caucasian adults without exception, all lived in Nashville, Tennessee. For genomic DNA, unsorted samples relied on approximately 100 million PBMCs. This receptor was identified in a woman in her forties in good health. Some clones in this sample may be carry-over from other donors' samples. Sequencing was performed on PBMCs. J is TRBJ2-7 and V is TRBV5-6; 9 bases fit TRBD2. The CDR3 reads CASSAGLAGWRKSYEQYF. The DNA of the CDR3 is TGTGCCAGCAGCGCCGGGCTAGCGGGATGGAGGAAGTCCTACGAGCAGTACTTC.